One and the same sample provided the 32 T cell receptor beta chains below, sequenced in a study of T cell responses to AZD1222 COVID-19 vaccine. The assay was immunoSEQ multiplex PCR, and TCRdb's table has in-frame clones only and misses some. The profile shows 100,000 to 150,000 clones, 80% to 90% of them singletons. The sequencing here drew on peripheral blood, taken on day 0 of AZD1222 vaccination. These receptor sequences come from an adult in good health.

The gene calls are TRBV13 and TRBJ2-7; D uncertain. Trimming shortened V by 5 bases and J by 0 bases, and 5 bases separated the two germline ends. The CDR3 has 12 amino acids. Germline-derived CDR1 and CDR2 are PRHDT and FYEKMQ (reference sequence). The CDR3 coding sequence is TGTGCCAGCAGCCCCAGCTCCTACGAGCAGTACTTC. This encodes CASSPSSYEQYF.

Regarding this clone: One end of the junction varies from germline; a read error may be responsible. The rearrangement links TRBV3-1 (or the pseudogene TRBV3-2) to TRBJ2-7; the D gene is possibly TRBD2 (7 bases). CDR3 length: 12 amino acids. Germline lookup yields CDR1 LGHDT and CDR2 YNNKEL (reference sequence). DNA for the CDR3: TGTGCCAGCAGCCAAGTTGGGAGGGGGTACTCCTTC. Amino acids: CASSQVGRGYSF.

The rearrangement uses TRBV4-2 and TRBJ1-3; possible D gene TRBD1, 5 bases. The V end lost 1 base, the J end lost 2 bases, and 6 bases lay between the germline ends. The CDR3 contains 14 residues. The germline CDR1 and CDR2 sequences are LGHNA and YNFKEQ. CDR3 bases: TGTGCCAGCAGCCAAGGACAGACTGGAAACACCATATATTTT. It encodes CASSQGQTGNTIYF.

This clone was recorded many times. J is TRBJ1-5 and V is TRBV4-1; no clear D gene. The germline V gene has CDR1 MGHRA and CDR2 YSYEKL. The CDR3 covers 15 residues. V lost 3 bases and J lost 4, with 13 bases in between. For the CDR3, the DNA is TGCGCCAGCAGCCAGGAGGGTGGGGAGAATCAGCCCCAGCATTTT. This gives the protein CASSQEGGENQPQHF.

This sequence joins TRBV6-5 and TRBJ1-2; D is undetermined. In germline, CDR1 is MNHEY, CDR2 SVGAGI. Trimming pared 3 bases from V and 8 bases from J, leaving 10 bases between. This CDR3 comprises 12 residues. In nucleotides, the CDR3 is TGTGCCAGCAGTTATTACCAAGGGGGCTACACCTTC. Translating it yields CASSYYQGGYTF.

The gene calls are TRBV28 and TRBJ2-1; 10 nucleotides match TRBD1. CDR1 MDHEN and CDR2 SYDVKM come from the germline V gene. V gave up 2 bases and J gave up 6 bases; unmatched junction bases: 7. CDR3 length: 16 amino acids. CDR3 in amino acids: CASSLPRQGAGNEQFF. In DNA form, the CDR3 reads TGTGCCAGCAGTTTACCACGACAGGGGGCTGGCAATGAGCAGTTCTTC.

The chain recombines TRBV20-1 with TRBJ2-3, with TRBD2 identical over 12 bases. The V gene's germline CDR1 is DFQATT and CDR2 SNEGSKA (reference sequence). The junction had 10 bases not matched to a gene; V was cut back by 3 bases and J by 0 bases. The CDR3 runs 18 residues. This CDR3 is CSASGLAGRSTSTDTQYF. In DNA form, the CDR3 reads TGCAGTGCTAGTGGACTAGCGGGACGATCTACTAGCACAGATACGCAGTATTTT.

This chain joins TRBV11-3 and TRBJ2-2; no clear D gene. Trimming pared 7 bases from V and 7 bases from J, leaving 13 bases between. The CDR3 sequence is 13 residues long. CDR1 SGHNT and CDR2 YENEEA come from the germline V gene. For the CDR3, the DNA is TGTGCCAGCACGAAGATGGGTATCGGGGAGCTGTTTTTT. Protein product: CASTKMGIGELFF.

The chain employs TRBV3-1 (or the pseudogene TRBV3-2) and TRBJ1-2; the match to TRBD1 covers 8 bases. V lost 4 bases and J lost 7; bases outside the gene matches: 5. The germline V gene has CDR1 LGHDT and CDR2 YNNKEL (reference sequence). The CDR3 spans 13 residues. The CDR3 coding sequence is TGTGCCAGCAGCCCCGACAGGGGCTCTGGCTACACCTTC. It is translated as CASSPDRGSGYTF.

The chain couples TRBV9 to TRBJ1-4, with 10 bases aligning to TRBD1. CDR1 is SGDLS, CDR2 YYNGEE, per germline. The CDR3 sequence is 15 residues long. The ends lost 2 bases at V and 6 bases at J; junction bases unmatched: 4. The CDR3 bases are TGTGCCAGCAGCGTCTCCGGGACAGGGGATGAAAAACTGTTTTTT. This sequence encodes CASSVSGTGDEKLFF.

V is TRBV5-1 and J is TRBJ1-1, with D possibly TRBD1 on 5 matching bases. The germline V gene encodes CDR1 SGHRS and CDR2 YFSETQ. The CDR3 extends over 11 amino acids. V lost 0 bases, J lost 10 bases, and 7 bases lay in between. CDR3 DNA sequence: TGCGCCAGCAGCTTGGAGGGGAGAGCTTTCTTT. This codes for CASSLEGRAFF.

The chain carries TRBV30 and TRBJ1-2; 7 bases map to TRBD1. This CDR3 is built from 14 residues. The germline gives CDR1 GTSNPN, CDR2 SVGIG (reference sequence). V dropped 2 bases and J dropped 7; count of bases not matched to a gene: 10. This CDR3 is CAWSTNQGVGGYTF. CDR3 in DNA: TGTGCCTGGAGTACTAATCAGGGGGTTGGTGGCTACACCTTC.

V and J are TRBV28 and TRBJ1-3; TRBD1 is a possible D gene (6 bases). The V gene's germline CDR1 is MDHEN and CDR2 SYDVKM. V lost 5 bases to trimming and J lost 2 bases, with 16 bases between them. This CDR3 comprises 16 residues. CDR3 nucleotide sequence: TGTGCCAGCAGTGGGATGGGGGGGGCGCCTGGAAACACCATATATTTT. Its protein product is CASSGMGGAPGNTIYF.

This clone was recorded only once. This CDR3 reads CASSGTSGTSTDTQYF. CDR3 bases: TGCGCCAGCAGCGGGACTAGCGGGACCAGCACAGATACGCAGTATTTT. The rearrangement uses TRBV5-1 and TRBJ2-3; TRBD2 matches at 13 bases. Trimming at V came to 4 bases and at J to 0 bases, leaving 2 bases not matched to a gene. This CDR3 has 16 residues. Germline CDR1 and CDR2: SGHRS and YFSETQ.

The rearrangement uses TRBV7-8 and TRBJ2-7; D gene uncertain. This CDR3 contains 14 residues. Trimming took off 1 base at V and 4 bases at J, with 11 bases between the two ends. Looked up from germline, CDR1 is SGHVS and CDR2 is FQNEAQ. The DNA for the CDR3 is TGTGCCAGCAGCTTAGGGGTTGGGCCATACGAGCAGTACTTC. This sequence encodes CASSLGVGPYEQYF.

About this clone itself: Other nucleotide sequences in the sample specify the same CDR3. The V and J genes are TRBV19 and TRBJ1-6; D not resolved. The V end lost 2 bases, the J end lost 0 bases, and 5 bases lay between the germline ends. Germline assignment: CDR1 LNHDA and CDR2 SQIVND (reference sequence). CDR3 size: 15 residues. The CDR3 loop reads CASSIMSSYNSPLHF. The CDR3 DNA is TGTGCCAGTAGTATAATGAGCTCCTATAATTCACCCCTCCACTTT.

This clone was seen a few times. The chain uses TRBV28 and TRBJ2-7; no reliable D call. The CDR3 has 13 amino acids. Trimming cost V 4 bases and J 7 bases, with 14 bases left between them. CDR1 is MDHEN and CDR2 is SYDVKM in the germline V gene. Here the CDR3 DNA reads TGTGCCAGCAGTTCCCTTCGACCACTAGAGCAGTACTTC. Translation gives CASSSLRPLEQYF.

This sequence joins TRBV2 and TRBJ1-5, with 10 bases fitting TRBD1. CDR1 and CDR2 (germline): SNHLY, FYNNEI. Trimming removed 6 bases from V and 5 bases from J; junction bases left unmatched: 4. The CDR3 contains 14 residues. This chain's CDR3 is CASRTGTGDQPQHF. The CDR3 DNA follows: TGTGCCAGCAGGACCGGGACAGGGGATCAGCCCCAGCATTTT.

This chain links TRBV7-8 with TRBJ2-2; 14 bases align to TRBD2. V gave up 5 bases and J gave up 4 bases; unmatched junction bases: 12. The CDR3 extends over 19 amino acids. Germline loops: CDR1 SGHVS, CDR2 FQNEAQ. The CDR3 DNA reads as TGTGCCAGCAGCCTCACTCTCCGGACTAGCGGGGGGATCACCGGGGAGCTGTTTTTT. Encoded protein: CASSLTLRTSGGITGELFF.

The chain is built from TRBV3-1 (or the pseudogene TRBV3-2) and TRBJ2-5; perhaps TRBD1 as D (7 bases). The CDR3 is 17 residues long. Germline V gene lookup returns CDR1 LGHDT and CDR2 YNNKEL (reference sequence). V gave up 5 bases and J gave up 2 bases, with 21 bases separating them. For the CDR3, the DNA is TGTGCCAGCAGCTACATAAGGAGGGGGCGCGGACAAGAGACCCAGTACTTC. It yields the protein CASSYIRRGRGQETQYF.

The CDR3 here is CASSSGGDSPLHF. CDR3 DNA sequence: TGTGCCAGCAGTTCAGGGGGCGATTCACCCCTCCACTTT. J is TRBJ1-6 and V is TRBV12-3 or TRBV12-4; 8 bases map to TRBD1. CDR3 size: 13 residues. V lost 4 bases and J lost 8; bases outside the gene matches: 1.

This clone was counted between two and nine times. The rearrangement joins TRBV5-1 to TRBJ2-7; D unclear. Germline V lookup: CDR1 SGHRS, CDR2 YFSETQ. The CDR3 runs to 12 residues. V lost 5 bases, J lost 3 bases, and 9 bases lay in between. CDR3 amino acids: CASSSQYYEQYF. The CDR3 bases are TGCGCCAGCAGTTCGCAGTACTACGAGCAGTACTTC.

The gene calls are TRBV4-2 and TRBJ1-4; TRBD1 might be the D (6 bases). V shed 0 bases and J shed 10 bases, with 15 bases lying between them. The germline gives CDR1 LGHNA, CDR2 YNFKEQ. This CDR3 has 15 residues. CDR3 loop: CASSQEGAGNGKLFF. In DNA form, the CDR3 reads TGTGCCAGCAGCCAAGAGGGGGCAGGGAACGGAAAACTGTTTTTT.

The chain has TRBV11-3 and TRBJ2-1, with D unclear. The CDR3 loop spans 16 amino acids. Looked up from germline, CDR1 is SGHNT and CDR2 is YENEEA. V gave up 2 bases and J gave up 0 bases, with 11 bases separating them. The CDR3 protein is CASSLRGGSSYNEQFF. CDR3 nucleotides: TGTGCCAGCAGCTTACGTGGCGGTAGCTCCTACAATGAGCAGTTCTTC.

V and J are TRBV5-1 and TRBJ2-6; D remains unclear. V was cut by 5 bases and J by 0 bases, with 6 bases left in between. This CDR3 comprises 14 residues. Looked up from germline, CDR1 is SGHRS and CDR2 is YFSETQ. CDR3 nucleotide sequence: TGCGCCAGCAGACCCACCTCTGGGGCCAACGTCCTGACTTTC. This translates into CASRPTSGANVLTF.

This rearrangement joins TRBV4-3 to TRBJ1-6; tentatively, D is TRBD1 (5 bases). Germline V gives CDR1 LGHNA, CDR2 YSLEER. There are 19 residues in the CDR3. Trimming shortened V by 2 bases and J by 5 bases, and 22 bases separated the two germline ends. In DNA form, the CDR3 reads TGCGCCAGCAGCCAACACCCGGGGACCCAGCCGGGGGATAATTCACCCCTCCACTTT. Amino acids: CASSQHPGTQPGDNSPLHF.

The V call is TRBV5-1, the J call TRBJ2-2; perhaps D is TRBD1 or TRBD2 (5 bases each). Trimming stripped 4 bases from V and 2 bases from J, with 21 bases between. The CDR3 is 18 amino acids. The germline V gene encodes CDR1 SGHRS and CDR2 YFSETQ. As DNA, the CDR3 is TGCGCCAGCAGCCCTTGGCGGGCTGAGACAGTCAACACCGGGGAGCTGTTTTTT. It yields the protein CASSPWRAETVNTGELFF.

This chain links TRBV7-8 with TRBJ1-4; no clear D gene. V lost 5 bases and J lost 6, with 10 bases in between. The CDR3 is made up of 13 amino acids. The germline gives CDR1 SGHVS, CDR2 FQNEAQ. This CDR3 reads CASSRGRDEKLFF. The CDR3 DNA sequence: TGTGCCAGCAGCCGAGGGCGCGATGAAAAACTGTTTTTT.

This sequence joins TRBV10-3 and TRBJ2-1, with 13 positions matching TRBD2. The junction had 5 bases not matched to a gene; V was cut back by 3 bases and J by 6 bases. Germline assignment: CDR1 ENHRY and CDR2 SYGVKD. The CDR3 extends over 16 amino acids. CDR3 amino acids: CAISDFTSGRANEQFF. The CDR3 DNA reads TGTGCCATCAGTGATTTTACTAGCGGGAGGGCCAATGAGCAGTTCTTC.

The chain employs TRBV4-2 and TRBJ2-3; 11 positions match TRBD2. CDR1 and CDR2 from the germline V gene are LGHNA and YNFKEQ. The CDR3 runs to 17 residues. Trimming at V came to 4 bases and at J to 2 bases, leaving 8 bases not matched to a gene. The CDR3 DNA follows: TGTGCCAGCAGCCTTACACTAGCGGGGGCGACCACAGATACGCAGTATTTT. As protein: CASSLTLAGATTDTQYF.

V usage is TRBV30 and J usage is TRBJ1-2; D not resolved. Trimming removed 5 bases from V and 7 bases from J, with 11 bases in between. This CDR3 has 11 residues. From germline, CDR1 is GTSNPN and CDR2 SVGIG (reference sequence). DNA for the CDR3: TGTGCCTGGGGTATTTGGGGTGGCTACACCTTC. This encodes CAWGIWGGYTF.

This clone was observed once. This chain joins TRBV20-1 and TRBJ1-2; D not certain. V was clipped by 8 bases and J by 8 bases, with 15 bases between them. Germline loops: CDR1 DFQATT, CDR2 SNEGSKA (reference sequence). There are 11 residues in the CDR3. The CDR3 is CSPQNAAGYTF. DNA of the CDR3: TGCAGTCCCCAGAATGCGGCGGGCTACACCTTC.